A selection of T cell receptor beta chains follows, all from one sample in a study of blood T cell repertoires in COVID-19. The assay was immunoSEQ multiplex PCR, and TCRdb's table has in-frame clones only and misses some. The data hold 63,000 or so clones, with about three quarters observed a single time. Sequenced input: peripheral blood. Receptors were obtained from a human donor in a cohort sampled during active COVID-19. Both conserved end residues are part of each CDR3. Fields, in order: V gene, CDR3 length, D gene, clone size, J gene, CDR3 protein, CDR3 DNA. A D gene is named only where the DNA matches it firmly. The size field is filled for only some rows; it gives once, few, many or a size class.

TRBV21-1	17	NA	NA	TRBJ2-2	CASRPERQVVGSGELFF	TGTGCCAGCAGACCCGAAAGACAGGTTGTCGGTTCCGGGGAGCTGTTTTTT
TRBV28	14	TRBD1	NA	TRBJ1-1	CASSFPTGRTEAFF	TGTGCCAGCAGTTTCCCGACAGGGAGGACTGAAGCTTTCTTT
TRBV11-3	13	NA	few	TRBJ2-2	CASSFNGAGELFF	TGTGCCAGCAGCTTTAACGGGGCCGGGGAGCTGTTTTTT
TRBV27	17	NA	NA	TRBJ2-7	CASSLYNTGTWNYEQYF	TGTGCCAGCAGTTTATACAATACCGGGACATGGAACTACGAGCAGTACTTC
TRBV27	11	NA	NA	TRBJ2-1	CASGESREQFF	TGTGCCAGCGGGGAGTCTCGCGAGCAGTTCTTC
TRBV13	18	TRBD1	NA	TRBJ1-1	CASSARTGTLTLNTEAFF	TGTGCCAGCAGCGCCCGGACAGGAACCCTAACCTTGAACACTGAAGCTTTCTTT
TRBV19	14	TRBD1	NA	TRBJ1-1	CASKDRVMNTEAFF	TGTGCCAGTAAAGACAGGGTGATGAACACTGAAGCTTTCTTT
TRBV18	16	TRBD1	NA	TRBJ2-5	CASSQLPGQLQETQYF	TGTGCCAGCTCACAGTTACCGGGACAGCTGCAAGAGACCCAGTACTTC
TRBV11-2	14	NA	NA	TRBJ2-5	CASSSTGVKETQYF	TGTGCCAGCAGCTCGACCGGGGTCAAAGAGACCCAGTACTTC
TRBV6-5	13	NA	NA	TRBJ1-4	CASSSGTPPELFF	TGTGCCAGCAGTTCAGGGACTCCTCCGGAACTGTTTTTT
TRBV6-2/TRBV6-3	18	NA	NA	TRBJ2-7	CASSSVQGLLSGGYEQYF	TGTGCCAGCAGTTCTGTACAGGGGCTGCTCAGCGGGGGTTACGAGCAGTACTTC
TRBV24-1	15	NA	NA	TRBJ2-1	CATSDPDSGYNEQFF	TGTGCCACCAGTGATCCGGACAGTGGGTACAATGAGCAGTTCTTC
TRBV5-6	14	NA	NA	TRBJ2-7	CASSGQRSSYEQYF	TGTGCCAGCAGTGGACAGAGGAGCTCCTACGAGCAGTACTTC
TRBV25-1	13	NA	NA	TRBJ1-2	CASSDHNDYGYTF	TGTGCCAGCAGTGACCACAACGACTATGGCTACACCTTC
TRBV7-9	14	TRBD1	NA	TRBJ2-5	CASSSQGASETQYF	TGTGCCAGCAGCTCACAGGGGGCGTCAGAGACCCAGTACTTC
TRBV5-6	19	NA	NA	TRBJ1-1	CASSLLAIWETRADTEAFF	TGTGCCAGCAGCTTGTTGGCCATTTGGGAGACTCGAGCGGACACTGAAGCTTTCTTT
TRBV11-2	13	NA	NA	TRBJ2-7	CASTLGGAYEQYF	TGTGCCAGCACCCTGGGGGGGGCTTACGAGCAGTACTTC
TRBV18	14	NA	NA	TRBJ2-7	CASSPSYQSYEQYF	TGTGCCAGCTCACCGTCGTACCAGTCATACGAGCAGTACTTC
TRBV6-5	13	TRBD1	few	TRBJ1-2	CASSPGGYYGYTF	TGTGCCAGCAGCCCAGGGGGCTACTATGGCTACACCTTC
TRBV5-1	17	TRBD2	NA	TRBJ2-3	CASSLRLAGGGTDTQYF	TGCGCCAGCAGCTTGAGACTAGCGGGAGGAGGCACAGATACGCAGTATTTT
TRBV16	14	NA	NA	TRBJ1-4	CASSQQQGGEKLFF	TGTGCCAGCAGCCAACAACAGGGAGGGGAAAAACTGTTTTTT
TRBV15	15	TRBD1	NA	TRBJ2-7	CATSGIGQGNYEQYF	TGTGCCACCAGCGGAATAGGACAGGGGAACTACGAGCAGTACTTC
TRBV5-1	13	NA	once	TRBJ1-2	CASSLGSLSGYTF	TGCGCCAGCAGCTTGGGATCTCTGAGTGGCTACACCTTC
TRBV27	13	NA	NA	TRBJ1-2	CASAGQGPNGYTF	TGTGCCAGTGCCGGGCAGGGGCCCAATGGCTACACCTTC
TRBV28	13	TRBD1	NA	TRBJ1-2	CASSEQGHYGYTF	TGTGCCAGCAGCGAACAGGGGCACTATGGCTACACCTTC
TRBV28	15	NA	NA	TRBJ2-1	CASSLTGLTRNEQFF	TGTGCCAGCAGTTTGACAGGCCTGACGCGTAATGAGCAGTTCTTC
TRBV6-2/TRBV6-3	13	NA	NA	TRBJ1-1	CASSYGAVTEAFF	TGTGCCAGCAGTTACGGCGCGGTCACTGAAGCTTTCTTT
TRBV28	12	NA	NA	TRBJ2-7	CASTPGRDEQYF	TGTGCCAGCACCCCCGGGCGGGACGAGCAGTACTTC
TRBV5-1	15	TRBD2	NA	TRBJ2-1	CASSSASGREHEQFF	TGCGCCAGCAGCTCCGCTAGCGGGAGGGAACATGAGCAGTTCTTC
TRBV29-1	14	TRBD2	once	TRBJ2-7	CSVGETSGLREQYF	TGCAGCGTGGGGGAGACTAGCGGGCTGCGAGAGCAGTACTTC
TRBV5-6	14	TRBD2	NA	TRBJ2-5	CASSTGLAVETQYF	TGTGCCAGCAGCACGGGACTAGCTGTTGAGACCCAGTACTTC
TRBV7-6	16	TRBD2	few	TRBJ2-2	CASSLDPGGNTGELFF	TGTGCCAGCAGCTTAGACCCGGGAGGTAACACCGGGGAGCTGTTTTTT